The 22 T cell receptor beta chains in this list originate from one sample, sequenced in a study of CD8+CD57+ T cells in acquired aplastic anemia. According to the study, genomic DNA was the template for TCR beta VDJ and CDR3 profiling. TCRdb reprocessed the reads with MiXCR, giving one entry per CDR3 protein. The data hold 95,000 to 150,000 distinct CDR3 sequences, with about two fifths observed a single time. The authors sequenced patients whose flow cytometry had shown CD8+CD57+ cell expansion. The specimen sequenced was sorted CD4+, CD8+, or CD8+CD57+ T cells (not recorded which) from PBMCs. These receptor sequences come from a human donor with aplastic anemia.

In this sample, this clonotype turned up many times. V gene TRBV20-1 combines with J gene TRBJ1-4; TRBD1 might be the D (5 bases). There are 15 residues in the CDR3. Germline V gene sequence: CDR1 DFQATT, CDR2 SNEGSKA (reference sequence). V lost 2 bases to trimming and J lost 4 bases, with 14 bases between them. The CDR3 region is CSARHLGAYNEKLFF. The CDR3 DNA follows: TGCAGTGCTAGACATCTTGGGGCCTATAATGAAAAACTGTTTTTT.

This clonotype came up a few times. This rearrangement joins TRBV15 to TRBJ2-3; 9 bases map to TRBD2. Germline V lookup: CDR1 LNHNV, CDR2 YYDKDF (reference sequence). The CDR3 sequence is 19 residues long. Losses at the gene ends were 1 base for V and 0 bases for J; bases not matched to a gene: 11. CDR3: CATSRALSGGYSSTDTQYF. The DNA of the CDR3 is TGTGCCACCAGCAGAGCCCTCAGCGGGGGGTACTCTAGCACAGATACGCAGTATTTT.

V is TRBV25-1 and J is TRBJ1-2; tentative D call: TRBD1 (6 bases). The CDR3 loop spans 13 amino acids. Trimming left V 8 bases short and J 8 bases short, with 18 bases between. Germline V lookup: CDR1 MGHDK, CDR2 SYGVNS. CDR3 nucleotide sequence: TGTGCCAGCCGAACGCAGGGGAGTCAAGGCTACACCTTC. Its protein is CASRTQGSQGYTF.

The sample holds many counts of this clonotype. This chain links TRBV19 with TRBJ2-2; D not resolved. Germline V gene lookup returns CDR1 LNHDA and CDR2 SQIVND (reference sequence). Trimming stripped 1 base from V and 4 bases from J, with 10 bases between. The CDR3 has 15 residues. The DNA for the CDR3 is TGTGCCAGTAGTATAGGAAGCAGAATCACCGGGGAGCTGTTTTTT. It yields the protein CASSIGSRITGELFF.

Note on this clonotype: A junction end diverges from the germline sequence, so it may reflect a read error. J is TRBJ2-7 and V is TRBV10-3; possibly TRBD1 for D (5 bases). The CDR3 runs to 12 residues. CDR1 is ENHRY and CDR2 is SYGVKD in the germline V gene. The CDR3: CAISEGAYQQYF. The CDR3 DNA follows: TGTGCCATCAGTGAGGGGGCGTACCAGCAATACTTC.

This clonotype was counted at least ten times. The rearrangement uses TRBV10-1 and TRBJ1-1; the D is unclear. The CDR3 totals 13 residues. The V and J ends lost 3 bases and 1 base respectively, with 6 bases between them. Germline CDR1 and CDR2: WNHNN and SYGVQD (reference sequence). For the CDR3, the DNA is TGCGCCAGCAGTGATCCCCCGAACACTGAAGCTTTCTTT. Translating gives CASSDPPNTEAFF.

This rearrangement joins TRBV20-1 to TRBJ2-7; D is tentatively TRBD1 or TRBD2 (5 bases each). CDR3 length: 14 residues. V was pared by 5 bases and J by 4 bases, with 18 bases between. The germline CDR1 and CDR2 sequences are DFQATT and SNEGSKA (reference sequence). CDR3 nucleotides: TGCAGTGCTCACCCCCCCCGGGACCGATACGAGCAGTACTTC. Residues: CSAHPPRDRYEQYF.

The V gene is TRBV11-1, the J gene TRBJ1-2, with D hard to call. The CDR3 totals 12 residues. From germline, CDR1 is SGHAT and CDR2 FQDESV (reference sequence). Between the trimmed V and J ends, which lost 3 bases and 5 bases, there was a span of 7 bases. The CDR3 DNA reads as TGTGCCAGCAGCTTCTTATGGTATGGCTACACCTTC. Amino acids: CASSFLWYGYTF.

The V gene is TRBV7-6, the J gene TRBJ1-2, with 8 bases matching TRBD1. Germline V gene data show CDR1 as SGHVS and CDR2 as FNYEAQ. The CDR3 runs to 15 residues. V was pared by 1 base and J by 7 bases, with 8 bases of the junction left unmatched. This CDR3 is CASSLDSGTGRGYTF. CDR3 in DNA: TGTGCCAGCAGCTTAGACAGCGGGACAGGACGTGGCTACACCTTC. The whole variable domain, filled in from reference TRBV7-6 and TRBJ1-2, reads GAGVSQSPRYKVTKRGQDVALRCDPISGHVSLYWYRQALGQGPEFLTYFNYEAQQDKSGLPNDRFSAERPEGSISTLTIQRTEQRDSAMYRCASSLDSGTGRGYTFGSGTRLTVV.

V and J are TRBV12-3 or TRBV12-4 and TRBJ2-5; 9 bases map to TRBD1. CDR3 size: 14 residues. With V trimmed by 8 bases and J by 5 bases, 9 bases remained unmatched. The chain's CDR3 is CASHKTGGHETQYF. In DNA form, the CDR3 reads TGTGCCAGCCACAAGACAGGGGGGCATGAGACCCAGTACTTC.

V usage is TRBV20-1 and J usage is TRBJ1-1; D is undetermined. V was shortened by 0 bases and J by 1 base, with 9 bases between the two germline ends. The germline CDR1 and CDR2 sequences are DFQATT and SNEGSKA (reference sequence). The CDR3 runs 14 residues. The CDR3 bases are TGCAGTGCTAGAGATATGAGGAAGAACACTGAAGCTTTCTTT. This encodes CSARDMRKNTEAFF.

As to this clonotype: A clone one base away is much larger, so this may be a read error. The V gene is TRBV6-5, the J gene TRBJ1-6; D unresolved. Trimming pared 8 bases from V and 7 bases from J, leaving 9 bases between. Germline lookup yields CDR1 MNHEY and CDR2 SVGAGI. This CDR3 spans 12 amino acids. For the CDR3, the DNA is TGTGCCAGCGGTTGGACGAATTCACCCCTCCACTTT. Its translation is CASGWTNSPLHF.

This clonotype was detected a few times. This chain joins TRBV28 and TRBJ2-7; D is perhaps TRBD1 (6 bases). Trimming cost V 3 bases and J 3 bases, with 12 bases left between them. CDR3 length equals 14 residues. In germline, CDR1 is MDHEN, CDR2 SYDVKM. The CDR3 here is CASSFGPGVYEQYF. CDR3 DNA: TGTGCCAGCAGTTTCGGTCCAGGGGTCTACGAGCAGTACTTC.

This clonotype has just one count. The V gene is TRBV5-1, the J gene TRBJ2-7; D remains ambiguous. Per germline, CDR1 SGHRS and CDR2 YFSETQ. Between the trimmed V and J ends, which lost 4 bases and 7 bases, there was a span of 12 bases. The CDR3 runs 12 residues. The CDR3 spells CASSQTNIEQYF. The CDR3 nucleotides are TGCGCCAGCAGCCAAACCAATATTGAGCAGTACTTC. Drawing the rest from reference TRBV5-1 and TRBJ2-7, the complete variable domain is KAGVTQTPRYLIKTRGQQVTLSCSPISGHRSVSWYQQTPGQGLQFLFEYFSETQRNKGNFPGRFSGRQFSNSRSEMNVSTLELGDSALYLCASSQTNIEQYFGPGTRLTVT.

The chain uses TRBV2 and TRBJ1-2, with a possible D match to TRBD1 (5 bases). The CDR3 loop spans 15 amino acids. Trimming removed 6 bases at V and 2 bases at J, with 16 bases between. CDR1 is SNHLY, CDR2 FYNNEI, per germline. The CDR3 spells CASSFSRGSNYGYTF. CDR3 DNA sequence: TGTGCCAGCAGCTTTAGTCGGGGCAGCAACTATGGCTACACCTTC.

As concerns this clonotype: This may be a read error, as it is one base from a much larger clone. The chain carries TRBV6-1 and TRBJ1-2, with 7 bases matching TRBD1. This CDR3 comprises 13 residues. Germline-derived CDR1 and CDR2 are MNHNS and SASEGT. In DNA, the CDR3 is TGTGCCAGCAGAAGAACAGGGGACTATAGCTACACCTTC. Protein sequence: CASRRTGDYSYTF.

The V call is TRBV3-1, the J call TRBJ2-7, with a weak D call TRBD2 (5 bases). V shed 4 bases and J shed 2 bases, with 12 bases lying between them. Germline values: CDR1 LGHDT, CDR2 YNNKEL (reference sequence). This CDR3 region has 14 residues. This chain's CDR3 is CASSPWTDTYEQYF. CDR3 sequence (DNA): TGTGCCAGCAGCCCCTGGACTGATACCTACGAGCAGTACTTC.

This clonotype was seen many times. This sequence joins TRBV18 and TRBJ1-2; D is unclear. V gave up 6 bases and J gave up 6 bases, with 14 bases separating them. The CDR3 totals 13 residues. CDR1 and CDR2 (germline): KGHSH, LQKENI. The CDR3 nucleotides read TGTGCCAGCTCGCCCCGTTTAGGCCATGGCTACACCTTC. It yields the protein CASSPRLGHGYTF.

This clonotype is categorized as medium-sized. In DNA form, the CDR3 reads TGTGCCATCAGTGAAACAGGGCAGGGTGGCTACACCTTC. Translated: CAISETGQGGYTF. The gene calls are TRBV10-3 and TRBJ1-2, with D possibly TRBD1 on 6 matching bases. V was cut by 3 bases and J by 7 bases, with 12 bases left in between. CDR1 and CDR2 (germline): ENHRY, SYGVKD. This CDR3 spans 13 amino acids.

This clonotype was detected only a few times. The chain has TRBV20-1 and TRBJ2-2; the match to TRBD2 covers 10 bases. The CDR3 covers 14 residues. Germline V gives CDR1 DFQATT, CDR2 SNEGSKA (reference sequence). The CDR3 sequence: CTSSGGADTGELFF. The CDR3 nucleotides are TGCACCTCGAGCGGGGGGGCCGACACCGGGGAGCTGTTTTTT.

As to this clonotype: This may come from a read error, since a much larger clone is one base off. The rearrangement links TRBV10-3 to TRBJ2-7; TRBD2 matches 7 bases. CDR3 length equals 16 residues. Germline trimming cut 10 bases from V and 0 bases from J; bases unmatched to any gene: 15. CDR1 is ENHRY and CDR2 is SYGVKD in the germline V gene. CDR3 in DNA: TGTGCCACCCAAGGCCAGCGGGGTCAATACTCCTACGAGCAGTACGTC. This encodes CATQGQRGQYSYEQYV.

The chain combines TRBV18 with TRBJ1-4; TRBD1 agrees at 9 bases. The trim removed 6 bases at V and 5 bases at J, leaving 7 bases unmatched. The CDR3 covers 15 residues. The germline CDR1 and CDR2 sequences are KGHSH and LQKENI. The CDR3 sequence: CASSRDRDTNEKLFF. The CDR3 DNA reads TGTGCCAGCTCCCGGGACAGGGACACAAATGAAAAACTGTTTTTT.